Listed below are T cell receptor beta chains from one sample, sequenced in a study of CD8+CD57+ T cells in acquired aplastic anemia. TCRdb re-analysed the reads in MiXCR, keeping a single row per CDR3 protein. The table includes just over 400,000 distinct CDR3 sequences, approximately 70% detected once. The sequenced material came from sorted CD4+, CD8+, or CD8+CD57+ T cells (not recorded which) from PBMCs. These TCRs come from a human donor in good health, serving as a control. Both conserved end residues are part of each CDR3. A D gene is named only where the DNA matches it firmly. Clone size is given for some rows only: seen once, a few or many times, or a class if the clone is expanded.

v_gene	abundance	d_gene	j_gene	CDR3nt	CDR3aa
TRBV5-1	few	NA	TRBJ1-1	TGCGCCAGCGCCGGGACGACGAACACTGAAGCTTTCTTT	CASAGTTNTEAFF
TRBV7-8	NA	NA	TRBJ2-3	TGTGCCAGCAGCTTTGGGGACGAGCCAAGGGAGACCCAGTATTTT	CASSFGDEPRETQYF
TRBV5-1	many	TRBD1	TRBJ2-2	TGCGCCAGCAGCCTCCGACAGGGTCGTAGCGCCGGGGAGCTGTTTTTT	CASSLRQGRSAGELFF
TRBV7-6	NA	NA	TRBJ1-2	TGTGCCAGCAGCTTAGGCAGGGACAACTATGGCTACACCTTC	CASSLGRDNYGYTF
TRBV7-3	NA	NA	TRBJ1-1	TGTGCCAGCAGCTTGGCCGGGGGATCACACGAGGCTTTCTTT	CASSLAGGSHEAFF
TRBV5-1	NA	TRBD1	TRBJ1-1	TGCGCCAGCAGGCGGACAGGGGACGCGAGCACTGAAGCTTTCTTT	CASRRTGDASTEAFF
TRBV29-1	NA	NA	TRBJ1-1	TGCAGCGTCGGGGACACTGAAGCTTTCTTT	CSVGDTEAFF
TRBV19	many	TRBD1	TRBJ1-5	TGTGCCAGTAGTCCTTTAGGACAGGGCAATCAGCCCCAGCATTTT	CASSPLGQGNQPQHF
TRBV11-2	many	NA	TRBJ1-3	TGTGCCAGCAGCTTAGGTTGGACGGGAAACTCTGGAAACACCATATATTTT	CASSLGWTGNSGNTIYF
TRBV7-9	many	TRBD2	TRBJ2-5	TGTGCCAGCAGATCGGGACTAGCGAGGCAAGAGACCCAGTACTTC	CASRSGLARQETQYF
TRBV12-3/TRBV12-4	NA	TRBD1	TRBJ1-1	TGCGCCAGCAGTGTGGCTGCAGGGGGCGCGTCCACTGAAGCTTTCTTT	CASSVAAGGASTEAFF
TRBV12-3/TRBV12-4	many	NA	TRBJ1-6	TGTGCCAGCAGTACAGGACAGCTCTATAATTCACCCCTCCACTTT	CASSTGQLYNSPLHF
TRBV7-6	NA	TRBD2	TRBJ2-7	TGTGCCAGCAGTTACAGACTAGCGGGGGAGGGGTACTTC	CASSYRLAGEGYF
TRBV30	many	TRBD1	TRBJ1-3	TGTGCCTGGAGTGGGGGACAGTGGGACACCATATATTTT	CAWSGGQWDTIYF
TRBV20-1	once	NA	TRBJ2-3	TGCAGTGCCGACGGGACTAGCACAGATACGCAGTATTTT	CSADGTSTDTQYF
TRBV29-1	many	NA	TRBJ1-3	TGCAGCGTTGAAGTCCGACCTAGTAACACCATATATTTT	CSVEVRPSNTIYF
TRBV6-2/TRBV6-3	many	NA	TRBJ1-2	TGTGCCAGCAGTTTACCGGGCACCTATGGCTACACCTTC	CASSLPGTYGYTF
TRBV7-2	NA	NA	TRBJ1-5	TGTGCCAGCAGCTCTCGGGGAGGGGCTGAGCCCCTGCATTTT	CASSSRGGAEPLHF
TRBV29-1	NA	NA	TRBJ2-2	TGCAGCGCTAGAGGGTTAGGGTTAAGCGGGTATCTGTTTTTT	CSARGLGLSGYLFF
TRBV5-5	NA	TRBD1	TRBJ2-7	TGTGCCAGCAGCCAACCCCGAAGACAGGGGATTGACGAGCAGTACTTC	CASSQPRRQGIDEQYF
TRBV19	NA	NA	TRBJ2-6	TGTGCCAGTAGTATACGGGGTCTCCCCTCTGGGGCCAACGTCCTGACTTTC	CASSIRGLPSGANVLTF
TRBV20-1	NA	NA	TRBJ2-5	TGCAGTGCTAGCGAGGGGGGCCTCCAAGAGACCCAGTACTTC	CSASEGGLQETQYF
TRBV6-6	NA	NA	TRBJ2-7	TGTGCCAGCAGTTCGTACGGGGACTACGAGCAGTACTTC	CASSSYGDYEQYF
TRBV7-9	NA	TRBD2	TRBJ2-5	TGTGCCAGCAGCTTATTACCTCGGGGCGGGGGGGGAGAGACCCAGTACTTC	CASSLLPRGGGGETQYF
TRBV3-1	many	TRBD1	TRBJ2-7	TGTGCCAGCAGCCAGGACAGGGAGTCCTACGAGCAGTACTTC	CASSQDRESYEQYF
TRBV7-2	NA	NA	TRBJ1-6	TGTGCCAGCAGCACTGGGCTCACGGGGTCACCCCTCCACTTT	CASSTGLTGSPLHF
TRBV7-8	once	NA	TRBJ2-1	TGTGCCAGCAGCTTGGGGGTCACAGATACGCAGGATTTTTTCTTC	CASSLGVTDTQDFFF
TRBV12-5	NA	NA	TRBJ1-2	TGTGCTAGTGGCCACATACACCGGGGCTACACCTTC	CASGHIHRGYTF
TRBV10-2	once	TRBD1	TRBJ2-2	TGCGCCAGCAGACCCCGGGACAGCTCGAACACCGGGGAGCTGTTTTTT	CASRPRDSSNTGELFF
TRBV15	once	NA	TRBJ2-7	TGTGCCAGCAGCGCAATCCGGACAGCCCTCTACGAGCAGTACTTC	CASSAIRTALYEQYF
TRBV7-3	NA	NA	TRBJ1-3	TGTGCTAGCAGCTCTCGAATGGGTTCTGGAAACACCATATATTTT	CASSSRMGSGNTIYF
TRBV6-5	many	TRBD1	TRBJ1-2	TGTGCCAGCAGTCGACCAGGGGGCGCAGACTATGGCTACACCTTC	CASSRPGGADYGYTF
TRBV27	few	NA	TRBJ2-4	TGTGCCAGCAGTTTATCTAAGGAGTGGGGGAGGAAAAACATTCAGTACTTC	CASSLSKEWGRKNIQYF
TRBV6-6	once	TRBD2	TRBJ2-7	TGTGCCAGCACCGGGACTAGCGCGATGGGTTACGAGCAGTACTTC	CASTGTSAMGYEQYF
TRBV5-1	many	TRBD2	TRBJ2-1	TGCGCCAGCAGCTTGAGGACTAGCGGGGGGAATGAGCAGTTCTTC	CASSLRTSGGNEQFF
TRBV15	many	NA	TRBJ1-3	TGTGCCACCAGCAGCGACAGAACTGGAAACACCATATATTTT	CATSSDRTGNTIYF
TRBV20-1	NA	TRBD1	TRBJ1-6	TGCAGTGCTATAGACAGGGCCAAACGAGATAATTCACCCCTCCACTTT	CSAIDRAKRDNSPLHF
TRBV10-3	NA	NA	TRBJ1-3	TGTGCCATCACTACGGGGGGAAACACCAAATATTTT	CAITTGGNTKYF
TRBV9	NA	NA	TRBJ1-4	TGTGCCAGCAGCGTCGGGGGGCTAAAGACTAATGAAAAACTGTTTTTT	CASSVGGLKTNEKLFF
TRBV12-3/TRBV12-4	NA	NA	TRBJ2-1	TGTGCCAGCAGTCCAGGGACCGGGACAAGGCAGTTCTTC	CASSPGTGTRQFF
TRBV6-4	few	TRBD1	TRBJ2-7	TGTGCCAGCAGTCTCCCTCCTGACAGGGGGGACTACGAGCAGTACTTC	CASSLPPDRGDYEQYF
TRBV4-2	many	TRBD2	TRBJ2-1	TGTGCCAGCAGCCAAGGCCTAGCGGGGGGCAGAGGCGATGAGCAGTTCTTC	CASSQGLAGGRGDEQFF
TRBV7-9	NA	NA	TRBJ1-2	TGTGCCAGCAGAAAGGACTCGACAGGACCCTCCTATGGCTACACCTTC	CASRKDSTGPSYGYTF
TRBV6-5	NA	NA	TRBJ2-7	TGTGCCAGCAGTGTGGACGGCGTCTCCTACGAGCAGTACTTC	CASSVDGVSYEQYF
TRBV7-8	NA	NA	TRBJ1-2	TGTGCCAGCAGCTTACTGGATCGGGCCTTGTTGGACCTCTATGGCTACACCTTC	CASSLLDRALLDLYGYTF
TRBV5-1	few	NA	TRBJ2-7	TGTGCCAGCAGCCCTCGGCCGAGCTCCTACGAGCAGTACTTC	CASSPRPSSYEQYF
TRBV30	many	NA	TRBJ1-2	TGTGCCTGGATTTTCGCGGGCTACACCTTC	CAWIFAGYTF
TRBV7-2	NA	NA	TRBJ1-2	TGTGCCAGCAGCTTAGATAATTGCGGAGAGACCCAGTACTACACCTTC	CASSLDNCGETQYYTF
TRBV5-4	few	NA	TRBJ1-1	TGTGCCAGCAGCTTGGTTGGGCGGGGAAAGGCTGAAGCTTTCTTT	CASSLVGRGKAEAFF
TRBV24-1	few	NA	TRBJ2-7	TGTGCCACCAGTGATTCGACACGGCGGCCTGACTACGAGCAGTACTTC	CATSDSTRRPDYEQYF
TRBV7-2	NA	NA	TRBJ2-7	TGTGCCAGCAGCGTAGTACATGCATTCTACGACCAGTACTACTTC	CASSVVHAFYDQYYF
TRBV2	NA	NA	TRBJ1-2	TGTGCCACCAGCAGAGGACGACAGAACGGCTACACCTTC	CATSRGRQNGYTF
TRBV20-1	NA	NA	TRBJ2-7	TGCAGTGCTAGCAACAGGGTTAACGAGAAGTACTTC	CSASNRVNEKYF
TRBV6-1	few	NA	TRBJ2-5	TGTGCCAGCAGTGAAAATTATCGGCGAGGGGAAGAGACCCAGTACTTC	CASSENYRRGEETQYF